This T cell receptor beta chain originates from a study of cytomegalovirus exposure and HLA in healthy donors. Study in general: The same platform as the roughly 670 first-cohort repertoires was used for the 120 validation repertoires, a later analysis reported.

General study findings and limits: Reports showed the classifier diagnosing cytomegalovirus status with high specificity and sensitivity. Some TCR beta chains (roughly 160 of them) were listed as cytomegalovirus-associated.

Donors came from a validation cohort of over 100 subjects, distinct from the first 666-subject cohort. Generated by immunoSEQ multiplex PCR, the TCRdb table keeps only in-frame clones and is missing some. The sample lists more than 250,000 clones, 90% occurring once. As for this clone: Its antigen is currently unknown.

The germline CDR1 and CDR2 sequences are GTSNPN and SVGIG (reference sequence). This CDR3 contains 12 residues. With 3 bases removed from V and 6 bases from J, the gap between germline ends came to 10 bases. This receptor was obtained from a woman aged 25-40 years in good health and CMV-seronegative. The sequenced material came from PBMCs. The chain carries TRBV30 and TRBJ2-3; TRBD2 might be the D (7 bases). CDR3 region: CAWRGGGDTQYF. The CDR3 nucleotides are TGTGCCTGGAGAGGGGGGGGTGATACGCAGTATTTT. Based on the CDR3 plus reference TRBV30 and TRBJ2-3, the full variable domain is SQTIHQWPATLVQPVGSPLSLECTVEGTSNPNLYWYRQAAGRGLQLLFYSVGIGQISSEVPQNLSASRPQDRQFILSSKKLLLSDSGFYLCAWRGGGDTQYFGPGTRLTVL.